The 13 T cell receptor beta chains in this list originate from one sample, sequenced in a study of CD4 T cells in relation to SARS-CoV-2 and coronaviruses. CD4+ T cells from unexposed donors were obtained before the COVID-19 pandemic (2011-2018). After nine to ten days of culture, CD4+ T cells were isolated. Clones were read by immunoSEQ multiplex PCR, and TCRdb kept only the in-frame ones, dropping some. The repertoire holds 17,000 or so clones, with 77% as singletons. These receptors have no identified antigens. Sequenced sample: CD4+ T cells from PBMCs, cultured in vitro. The receptors come from a human donor in good health.

The chain carries TRBV24-1 and TRBJ2-3, with D uncertain. The V end was cut by 3 bases, the J end by 11 bases, with 14 bases between. The CDR3 length is 13 residues. CDR1 and CDR2 (germline): KGHDR, SFDVKD. CDR3 in amino acids: CATSDPPQEKQYF. CDR3 in DNA: TGTGCCACCAGTGATCCGCCGCAAGAGAAGCAGTATTTT.

This chain links TRBV15 with TRBJ2-5; D gene unclear. CDR3 size: 12 residues. Trimming pared 5 bases from V and 5 bases from J, leaving 9 bases between. CDR1 is LNHNV, CDR2 YYDKDF, per germline (reference sequence). This chain's CDR3 is CATSRYSETQYF. For the CDR3, the DNA is TGTGCCACCAGCCGTTACAGTGAGACCCAGTACTTC.

The V gene is TRBV18, the J gene TRBJ2-2, with 12 bases identical to TRBD2. Germline lookup yields CDR1 KGHSH and CDR2 LQKENI. The CDR3 runs to 16 residues. V lost 1 base and J lost 3; bases outside the gene matches: 0. The CDR3 sequence: CASSPRLAGDTGELFF. Written as DNA, the CDR3 is TGTGCCAGCTCACCACGACTAGCGGGAGACACCGGGGAGCTGTTTTTT. Full variable domain (outside the CDR3, taken from reference TRBV18 and TRBJ2-2): NAGVMQNPRHLVRRRGQEARLRCSPMKGHSHVYWYRQLPEEGLKFMVYLQKENIIDESGMPKERFSAEFPKEGPSILRIQQVVRGDSAAYFCASSPRLAGDTGELFFGEGSRLTVL.

The chain combines TRBV7-9 with TRBJ1-4; D is unresolved. The CDR3 is made up of 14 amino acids. Germline V gene data show CDR1 as SEHNR and CDR2 as FQNEAQ (reference sequence). With 3 bases removed from V and 7 bases from J, the gap between germline ends came to 12 bases. CDR3 amino acids: CASSFAHDGEKLFF. DNA of the CDR3: TGTGCCAGCAGCTTCGCTCATGACGGTGAAAAACTGTTTTTT.

This sequence joins TRBV29-1 and TRBJ2-3; 7 positions match TRBD2. The length of the CDR3 is 12 residues. Germline V gene sequence: CDR1 SQVTM, CDR2 ANQGSEA. The V segment lost 5 bases and the J segment 2 bases; nucleotides outside the gene matches: 1. CDR3 bases: TGCAGCGTTCTAGCGGACACAGATACGCAGTATTTT. It translates to CSVLADTDTQYF.

The chain carries TRBV7-8 and TRBJ2-5; tentative D call: TRBD2 (5 bases). Germline CDR1 is SGHVS and CDR2 is FQNEAQ. The CDR3 extends over 15 amino acids. V was cut by 6 bases and J by 9 bases, with 23 bases left in between. The CDR3 DNA is TGTGCCAGCAGTTCCAACGAGCTAGCCAGTTTTTCCCAGTACTTC. Translating it yields CASSSNELASFSQYF. Supplemented by reference TRBV7-8 and TRBJ2-5, the full variable domain reads GAGVSQSPRYKVAKRGQDVALRCDPISGHVSLFWYQQALGQGPEFLTYFQNEAQLDKSGLPSDRFFAERPEGSVSTLKIQRTQQEDSAVYLCASSSNELASFSQYFGPGTRLLVL.

The chain couples TRBV30 to TRBJ1-2; D possibly corresponds to TRBD1 (5 bases). Germline lookup yields CDR1 GTSNPN and CDR2 SVGIG (reference sequence). CDR3 length: 13 amino acids. Trimming took off 2 bases at V and 6 bases at J, with 13 bases between the two ends. The CDR3 DNA is TGTGCCTGGAGTTTAGGGGCCGCGGATGGCTACACCTTC. Amino acids: CAWSLGAADGYTF. The full variable domain, rest sourced from reference TRBV30 and TRBJ1-2, is SQTIHQWPATLVQPVGSPLSLECTVEGTSNPNLYWYRQAAGRGLQLLFYSVGIGQISSEVPQNLSASRPQDRQFILSSKKLLLSDSGFYLCAWSLGAADGYTFGSGTRLTVV.

This clone is termed large. The V gene is TRBV5-4, the J gene TRBJ2-5, with unresolved D. The germline V and J ends were trimmed by 4 bases and 7 bases, with 14 bases remaining between them. Germline lookup yields CDR1 SGHNT and CDR2 YYREEE (reference sequence). The CDR3 runs 13 residues. CDR3: CASSTDLERTQYF. The CDR3 nucleotides are TGTGCCAGCAGCACGGACCTTGAACGGACCCAGTACTTC. The variable domain in full, with the rest retrieved from reference TRBV5-4 and TRBJ2-5, is ETGVTQSPTHLIKTRGQQVTLRCSSQSGHNTVSWYQQALGQGPQFIFQYYREEENGRGNFPPRFSGLQFPNYSSELNVNALELDDSALYLCASSTDLERTQYFGPGTRLLVL.

The rearrangement joins TRBV11-2 to TRBJ1-1; unclear D gene. The V gene lost 6 bases and the J gene lost 6 bases, with 8 bases spanning the gap. The germline V gene has CDR1 SGHAT and CDR2 FQNNGV. The CDR3 spans 11 residues. The CDR3 protein is CASRRNAEAFF. Written as DNA, the CDR3 is TGTGCCAGCAGACGCAACGCTGAAGCTTTCTTT.

CDR3 in DNA: TGTGCCAGCACCCCACCGGACAGGGTAAGCCAGCCCCAGCATTTT. Amino acid sequence: CASTPPDRVSQPQHF. The rearrangement links TRBV6-5 to TRBJ1-5; 8 nucleotides agree with TRBD1. V was clipped by 7 bases and J by 7 bases; unmatched bases: 12. This CDR3 spans 15 amino acids. Germline V gene data show CDR1 as MNHEY and CDR2 as SVGAGI.

This clone was counted only a few times. The chain is built from TRBV28 and TRBJ2-1; TRBD2 aligns across 11 bases. This CDR3 spans 16 amino acids. Germline V gene lookup returns CDR1 MDHEN and CDR2 SYDVKM. Trimming took 7 bases from V and 5 from J; bases not matched to a gene: 10. The CDR3 here is CASNQGGLADNNEQFF. The CDR3 DNA sequence: TGTGCCAGCAACCAGGGGGGACTAGCGGATAACAATGAGCAGTTCTTC.

The chain uses TRBV6-5 and TRBJ1-2; 8 nucleotides match TRBD1. Germline V CDR1 and CDR2: MNHEY, SVGAGI. V was pared by 5 bases and J by 4 bases, with 9 bases of the junction left unmatched. The CDR3 has 15 residues. Here the CDR3 reads CASSPMGTGGYGYTF. The CDR3 DNA follows: TGTGCCAGCAGTCCCATGGGGACAGGAGGCTATGGCTACACCTTC.

The chain uses TRBV9 and TRBJ2-5; D not resolved. V lost 4 bases to trimming and J lost 1 base, with 11 bases between them. CDR1 is SGDLS and CDR2 is YYNGEE in the germline V gene. The CDR3 is 14 amino acids. The CDR3 sequence: CASSPTVIQETQYF. The CDR3 DNA is TGTGCCAGCAGCCCTACGGTCATCCAAGAGACCCAGTACTTC.